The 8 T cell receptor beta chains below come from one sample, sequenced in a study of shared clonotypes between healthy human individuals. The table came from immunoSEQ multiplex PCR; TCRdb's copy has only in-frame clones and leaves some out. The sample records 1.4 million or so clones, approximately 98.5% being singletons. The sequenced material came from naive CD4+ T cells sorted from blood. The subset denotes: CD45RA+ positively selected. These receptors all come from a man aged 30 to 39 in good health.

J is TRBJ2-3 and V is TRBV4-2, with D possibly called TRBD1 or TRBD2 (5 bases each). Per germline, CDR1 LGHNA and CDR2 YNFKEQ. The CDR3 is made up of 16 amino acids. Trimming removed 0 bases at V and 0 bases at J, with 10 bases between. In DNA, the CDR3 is TGTGCCAGCAGCCAAGACGCCGGGGCTAGCACAGATACGCAGTATTTT. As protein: CASSQDAGASTDTQYF.

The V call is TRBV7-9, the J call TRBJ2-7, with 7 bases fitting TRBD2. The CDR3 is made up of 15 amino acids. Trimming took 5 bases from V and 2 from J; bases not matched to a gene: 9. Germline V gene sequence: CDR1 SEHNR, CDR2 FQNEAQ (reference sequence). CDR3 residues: CASSRQRDRTYEQYF. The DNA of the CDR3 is TGTGCCAGCAGCCGCCAGCGGGATCGTACCTACGAGCAGTACTTC.

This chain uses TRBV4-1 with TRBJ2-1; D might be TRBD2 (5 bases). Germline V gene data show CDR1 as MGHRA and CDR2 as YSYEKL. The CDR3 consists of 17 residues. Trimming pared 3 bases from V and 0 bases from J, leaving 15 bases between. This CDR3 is CASSQFVSGSSYNEQFF. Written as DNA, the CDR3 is TGCGCCAGCAGCCAGTTTGTGTCGGGGAGCTCCTACAATGAGCAGTTCTTC.

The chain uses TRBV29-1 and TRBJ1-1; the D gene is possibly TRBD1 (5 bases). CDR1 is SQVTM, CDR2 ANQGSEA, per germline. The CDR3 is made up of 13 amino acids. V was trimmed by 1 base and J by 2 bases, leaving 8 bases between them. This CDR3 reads CSVEGGVNTEAFF. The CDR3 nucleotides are TGCAGCGTTGAAGGGGGGGTCAACACTGAAGCTTTCTTT.

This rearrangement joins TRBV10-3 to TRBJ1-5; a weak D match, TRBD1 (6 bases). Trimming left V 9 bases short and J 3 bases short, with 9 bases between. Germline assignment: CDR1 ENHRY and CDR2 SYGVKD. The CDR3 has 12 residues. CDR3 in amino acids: CAIAGANQPQHF. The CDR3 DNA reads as TGTGCCATAGCGGGGGCCAATCAGCCCCAGCATTTT.

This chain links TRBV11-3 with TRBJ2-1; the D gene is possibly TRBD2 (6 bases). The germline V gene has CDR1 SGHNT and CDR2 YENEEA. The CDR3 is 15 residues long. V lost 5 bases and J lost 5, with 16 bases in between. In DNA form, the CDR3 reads TGTGCCAGCAGCCCCGGACCCGGCGGGGACAATGAGCAGTTCTTC. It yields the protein CASSPGPGGDNEQFF.

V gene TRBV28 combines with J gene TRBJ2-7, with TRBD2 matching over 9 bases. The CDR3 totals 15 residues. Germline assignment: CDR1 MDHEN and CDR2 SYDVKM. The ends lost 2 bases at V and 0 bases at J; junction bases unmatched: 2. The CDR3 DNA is TGTGCCAGCAGTTTACAACTAGCGGGCTCCTACGAGCAGTACTTC. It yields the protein CASSLQLAGSYEQYF.

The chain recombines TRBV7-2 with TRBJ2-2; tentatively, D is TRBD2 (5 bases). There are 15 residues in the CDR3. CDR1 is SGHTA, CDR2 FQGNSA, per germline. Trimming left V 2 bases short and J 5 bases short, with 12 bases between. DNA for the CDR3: TGTGCCAGCAGCTTATATTCGGGCGGGACCGGGGAGCTGTTTTTT. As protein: CASSLYSGGTGELFF.